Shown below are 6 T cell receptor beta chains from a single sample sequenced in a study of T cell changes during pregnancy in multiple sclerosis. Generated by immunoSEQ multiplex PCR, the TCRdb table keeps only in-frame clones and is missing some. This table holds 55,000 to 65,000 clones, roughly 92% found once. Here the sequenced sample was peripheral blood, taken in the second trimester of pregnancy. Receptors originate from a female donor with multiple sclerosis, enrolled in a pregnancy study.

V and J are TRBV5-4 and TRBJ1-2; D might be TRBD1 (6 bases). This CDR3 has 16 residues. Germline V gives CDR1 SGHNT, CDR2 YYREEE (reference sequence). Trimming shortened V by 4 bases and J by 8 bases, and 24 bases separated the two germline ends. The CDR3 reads CASSPALTGVGYGYTF. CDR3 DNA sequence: TGTGCCAGCAGCCCCGCCCTGACAGGTGTAGGCTACGGCTACACCTTC.

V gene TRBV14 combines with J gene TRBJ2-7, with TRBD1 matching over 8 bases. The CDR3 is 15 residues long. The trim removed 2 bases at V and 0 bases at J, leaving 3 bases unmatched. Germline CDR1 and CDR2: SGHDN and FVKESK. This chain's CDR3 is CASSQTDRDSYEQYF. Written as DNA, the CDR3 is TGTGCCAGCAGCCAAACGGACAGGGACTCCTACGAGCAGTACTTC.

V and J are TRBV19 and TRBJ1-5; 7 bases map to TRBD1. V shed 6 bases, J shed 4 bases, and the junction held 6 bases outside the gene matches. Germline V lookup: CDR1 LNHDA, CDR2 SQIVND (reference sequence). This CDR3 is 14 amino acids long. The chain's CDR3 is CASSWAGGNQPQHF. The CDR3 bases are TGTGCCAGTAGCTGGGCAGGGGGGAATCAGCCCCAGCATTTT.

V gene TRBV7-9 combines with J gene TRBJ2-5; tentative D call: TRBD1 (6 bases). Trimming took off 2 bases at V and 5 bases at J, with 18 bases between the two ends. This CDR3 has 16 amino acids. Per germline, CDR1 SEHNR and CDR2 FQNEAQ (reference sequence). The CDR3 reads CASSLSLGGSRETQYF. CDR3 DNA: TGTGCCAGCAGCTTATCTTTAGGGGGTTCCCGTGAGACCCAGTACTTC.

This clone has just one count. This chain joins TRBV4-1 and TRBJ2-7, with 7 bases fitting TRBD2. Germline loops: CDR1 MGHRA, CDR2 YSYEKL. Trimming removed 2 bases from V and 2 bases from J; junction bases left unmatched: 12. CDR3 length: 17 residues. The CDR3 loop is CASSQSGVASGTYEQYF. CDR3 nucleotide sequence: TGCGCCAGCAGCCAAAGTGGCGTGGCTAGCGGAACCTACGAGCAGTACTTC.

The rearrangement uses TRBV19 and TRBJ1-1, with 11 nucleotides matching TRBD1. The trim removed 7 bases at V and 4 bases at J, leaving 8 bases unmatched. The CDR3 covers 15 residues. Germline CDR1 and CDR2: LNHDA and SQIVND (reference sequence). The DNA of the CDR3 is TGTGCCAGTAATTCCAGGACAGGGGGCGGCACTGAAGCTTTCTTT. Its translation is CASNSRTGGGTEAFF.